The 32 T cell receptor beta chains below all came from one sample that was sequenced in a study of human T cells and chemical hapten exposure. Using its own MiXCR run on the RACE reads, TCRdb lists one record per CDR3 protein. This sample has 370,000 or so distinct CDR3 sequences, with approximately 5.1% found just once. Time point here: patch test 1, 2 weeks after DPC sensitization. Described treatment: therapeutic diphenylcyclopropenone sensitization with weekly scalp DPC. The sample consisted of whole blood, taken in connection with sensitization to the hapten diphenylcyclopropenone (DPC). The source is a woman in her forties or fifties with alopecia areata. Some clones in this sample may be carry-over from other donors' samples.

This clonotype was recorded many times. This chain joins TRBV20-1 and TRBJ2-1; D possibly corresponds to TRBD2 (7 bases). The CDR3 spans 14 residues. V was pared by 5 bases and J by 7 bases, with 18 bases between. In germline, CDR1 is DFQATT, CDR2 SNEGSKA (reference sequence). The CDR3 here is CSARDYSTGNEQFF. Written as DNA, the CDR3 is TGCAGTGCTCGGGACTACTCTACAGGGAATGAGCAGTTCTTC.

This clonotype came up many times. The DNA for the CDR3 is TGTGCCAGCAGGGGCTACGAGCAGTACTTC. Its protein product is CASRGYEQYF. The V call is TRBV12-3 or TRBV12-4, the J call TRBJ2-7; D is uncertain. V lost 6 bases, J lost 3 bases, and 3 bases lay in between. This CDR3 contains 10 residues.

This clonotype was seen at least ten times. V usage is TRBV15 and J usage is TRBJ1-5; D ambiguous. The CDR3 length is 13 residues. V dropped 0 bases and J dropped 9 bases, with 9 bases sitting between them. Germline V gene sequence: CDR1 LNHNV, CDR2 YYDKDF (reference sequence). For the CDR3, the DNA is TGTGCCACCAGCAGAGAAAAGAGCGGGCCCCAGCATTTT. This encodes CATSREKSGPQHF.

The V and J genes are TRBV27 and TRBJ2-7, with 8 nucleotides matching TRBD1. The CDR3 is 13 residues long. CDR1 and CDR2 (germline): MNHEY, SMNVEV (reference sequence). V lost 8 bases, J lost 7 bases, and 10 bases stayed unmatched. The CDR3 sequence: CASLDRAYGEQYF. CDR3 coding DNA: TGTGCCAGCCTGGACAGGGCGTATGGGGAGCAGTACTTC.

In its sample, this clonotype was seen a few times. The chain has TRBV6-6 and TRBJ1-2; D ambiguous. The V end lost 5 bases, the J end lost 8 bases, and 9 bases lay between the germline ends. Looked up from germline, CDR1 is MNHNY and CDR2 is SVGAGI (reference sequence). The CDR3 has 11 amino acids. The CDR3 coding sequence is TGTGCCAGCAGTACCGGGTCCGGCTACACCTTC. It translates to CASSTGSGYTF.

This clonotype was recorded many times. Here the CDR3 DNA reads TGTGCCAGCAGCTTAACGGGACAGGGGTATGAGCAGTTCTTC. Protein product: CASSLTGQGYEQFF. The rearrangement joins TRBV7-3 to TRBJ2-1; TRBD1 matches 10 bases. The CDR3 is made up of 14 amino acids. V lost 0 bases to trimming and J lost 8 bases; unmatched junction nucleotides: 1. Germline CDR1 is SGHTA and CDR2 is FQGTGA.

This clonotype was seen many times. At one boundary the junction diverges from the germline segment, which might be a read error. CDR3 in amino acids: CASRLDGADTQYF. The CDR3 DNA reads TGTGCCAGCAGGTTAGATGGGGCAGATACGCAGTATTTT. The chain links TRBV7-2 to TRBJ2-3; D not resolved. Germline CDR1 SGHTA, CDR2 FQGNSA. The CDR3 has 13 residues. Using reference TRBV7-2 and TRBJ2-3 for the parts outside the CDR3, the full variable domain is GAGVSQSPSNKVTEKGKDVELRCDPISGHTALYWYRQSLGQGLEFLIYFQGNSAPDKSGLPSDRFSAERTGGSVSTLTIQRTQQEDSAVYLCASRLDGADTQYFGPGTRLTVL.

This clonotype occurred many times. The chain is built from TRBV6-5 and TRBJ2-1; D call uncertain. V shed 0 bases and J shed 10 bases, with 10 bases lying between them. The germline gives CDR1 MNHEY, CDR2 SVGAGI. This CDR3 has 13 residues. The CDR3 DNA reads TGTGCCAGCAGTTACTCTGGCGATATGGAGCAGTTCTTC. This encodes CASSYSGDMEQFF.

This clonotype was counted only a few times. V is TRBV29-1 and J is TRBJ2-1; D gene uncertain. The V end was cut by 3 bases, the J end by 0 bases, with 9 bases between. In germline, CDR1 is SQVTM, CDR2 ANQGSEA. The length of the CDR3 is 14 residues. Here the CDR3 reads CSVDSPRSYNEQFF. In nucleotides, the CDR3 is TGCAGCGTTGATTCCCCTCGCTCCTACAATGAGCAGTTCTTC.

This clonotype was detected ten times or more. V and J are TRBV5-1 and TRBJ1-1, with D unclear. Trimming shortened V by 0 bases and J by 1 base, and 10 bases separated the two germline ends. Germline V gives CDR1 SGHRS, CDR2 YFSETQ. The CDR3 covers 15 residues. CDR3 coding DNA: TGCGCCAGCAGCTTGGAGGGCACAGCGAACACTGAAGCTTTCTTT. Translation gives CASSLEGTANTEAFF.

The rearrangement joins TRBV20-1 to TRBJ1-1; tentatively, D is TRBD1 (5 bases). This CDR3 comprises 13 residues. CDR1 and CDR2 (germline): DFQATT, SNEGSKA (reference sequence). The V end lost 6 bases, the J end lost 2 bases, and 13 bases lay between the germline ends. The CDR3 nucleotides are TGCAGTGCCGCCGGGACTTATAACACTGAAGCTTTCTTT. This gives the protein CSAAGTYNTEAFF.

A few counts support this clonotype. V is TRBV7-2 and J is TRBJ1-4; D is ambiguous. V shed 5 bases and J shed 0 bases, with 7 bases lying between them. The CDR3 runs to 14 residues. Looked up from germline, CDR1 is SGHTA and CDR2 is FQGNSA. DNA of the CDR3: TGTGCCAGCAGCGTAATCTCAACTAATGAAAAACTGTTTTTT. As protein: CASSVISTNEKLFF.

This clonotype was counted only a few times. The chain links TRBV6-5 to TRBJ1-1; 7 nucleotides match TRBD1. The CDR3 length is 12 residues. Germline assignment: CDR1 MNHEY and CDR2 SVGAGI. The V gene end was trimmed by 4 bases and the J gene end by 6 bases; junction bases not matched to a gene: 2. CDR3 region: CASSFDRAEAFF. Here the CDR3 DNA reads TGTGCCAGCAGTTTCGACAGGGCTGAAGCTTTCTTT.

The genes are TRBV28 and TRBJ2-1, with no clear D. The CDR3 sequence is 15 residues long. V was pared by 7 bases and J by 0 bases, with 13 bases between. CDR1 MDHEN and CDR2 SYDVKM come from the germline V gene. The CDR3 loop is CASIADASSYNEQFF. DNA of the CDR3: TGTGCCAGCATTGCAGACGCTAGCTCCTACAATGAGCAGTTCTTC.

The CDR3 loop reads CASRSRTGEYF. CDR3 DNA sequence: TGTGCCAGCAGATCCCGGACAGGGGAGTACTTC. The chain carries TRBV2 and TRBJ2-7; 9 bases are shared with TRBD1. Germline CDR1 reads SNHLY; CDR2 reads FYNNEI. The junction had 5 bases not matched to a gene; V was cut back by 6 bases and J by 11 bases. This CDR3 has 11 amino acids.

This clonotype has ten or more counts. CDR3 in DNA: TGCAGCGCTCACTTGGTGGGAGATACGCAGTATTTT. This codes for CSAHLVGDTQYF. V usage is TRBV29-1 and J usage is TRBJ2-3; D gene unclear. Trimming shortened V by 7 bases and J by 5 bases, and 13 bases separated the two germline ends. CDR3 size: 12 residues. Germline values: CDR1 SQVTM, CDR2 ANQGSEA.

This clonotype was detected only a few times. The V call is TRBV12-3 or TRBV12-4, the J call TRBJ2-7; D is unclear. The CDR3 is made up of 13 amino acids. Trimming removed 3 bases at V and 3 bases at J, with 9 bases between. Here the CDR3 DNA reads TGTGCCAGCAGTTTTTACCAGCTCTACGAGCAGTACTTC. Protein sequence: CASSFYQLYEQYF.

This clonotype was recorded a few times. The chain carries TRBV4-1 and TRBJ1-3; D unclear. This CDR3 has 17 amino acids. Germline V gene data show CDR1 as MGHRA and CDR2 as YSYEKL. Trimming shortened V by 1 base and J by 0 bases, and 13 bases separated the two germline ends. The DNA for the CDR3 is TGCGCCAGCAGCCAAGTTCACAAGGGCGACTCTGGAAACACCATATATTTT. Encoded protein: CASSQVHKGDSGNTIYF.

This clonotype was seen repeatedly, ten times or more. The chain employs TRBV13 and TRBJ2-1, with 10 bases fitting TRBD2. The CDR3 runs to 15 residues. With V trimmed by 5 bases and J by 7 bases, 8 bases remained unmatched. The germline gives CDR1 PRHDT, CDR2 FYEKMQ (reference sequence). CDR3 in amino acids: CASSTAGGPGNEQFF. Here the CDR3 DNA reads TGTGCCAGCAGCACAGCGGGAGGGCCGGGAAATGAGCAGTTCTTC.

This chain joins TRBV5-5 and TRBJ2-7, with D hard to call. The CDR3 consists of 14 residues. The V end lost 4 bases, the J end lost 5 bases, and 16 bases lay between the germline ends. Germline lookup yields CDR1 SGHKS and CDR2 YYEKEE (reference sequence). CDR3 coding DNA: TGTGCCAGCAGCCCGGACGTCTCCCGTGACGAGCAGTACTTC. Its protein product is CASSPDVSRDEQYF.

This clonotype came up many times. The chain recombines TRBV4-1 with TRBJ2-1; 7 bases align to TRBD2. The CDR3 loop spans 16 amino acids. With 5 bases clipped from V and 4 bases from J, the junction kept 11 bases outside the gene matches. Per the germline V gene, CDR1 is MGHRA and CDR2 is YSYEKL. CDR3: CASSEPGAGVYNEQFF. CDR3 DNA: TGCGCCAGCAGCGAACCCGGGGCGGGGGTTTACAATGAGCAGTTCTTC.

The V gene is TRBV15, the J gene TRBJ2-3, with 7 bases lining up with TRBD2. CDR1 LNHNV and CDR2 YYDKDF come from the germline V gene (reference sequence). This CDR3 is built from 16 residues. The V segment lost 1 base and the J segment 8 bases; nucleotides outside the gene matches: 12. The CDR3 spells CATSRGGGQVKGTQYF. The CDR3 region has the DNA TGTGCCACCAGCAGAGGGGGAGGGCAGGTTAAAGGTACGCAGTATTTT. Full variable domain (remainder filled in from reference TRBV15 and TRBJ2-3): DAMVIQNPRYQVTQFGKPVTLSCSQTLNHNVMYWYQQKSSQAPKLLFHYYDKDFNNEADTPDNFQSRRPNTSFCFLDIRSPGLGDTAMYLCATSRGGGQVKGTQYFGPGTRLTVL.

This clonotype has ten or more counts. The CDR3 protein is CASSLEDSRGTDTQYF. The CDR3 region has the DNA TGCGCCAGCAGCTTGGAGGACTCACGAGGCACAGATACGCAGTATTTT. This chain links TRBV5-1 with TRBJ2-3; maybe TRBD2 (5 bases). The CDR3 has 16 residues. The V gene lost 0 bases and the J gene lost 1 base, with 12 bases spanning the gap. Germline V lookup: CDR1 SGHRS, CDR2 YFSETQ. Based on the CDR3 plus reference TRBV5-1 and TRBJ2-3, the full variable domain is KAGVTQTPRYLIKTRGQQVTLSCSPISGHRSVSWYQQTPGQGLQFLFEYFSETQRNKGNFPGRFSGRQFSNSRSEMNVSTLELGDSALYLCASSLEDSRGTDTQYFGPGTRLTVL.

This clonotype was seen repeatedly, ten times or more. J is TRBJ2-3 and V is TRBV9; 10 positions agree with TRBD2. This CDR3 comprises 15 residues. The trim removed 3 bases at V and 2 bases at J, leaving 3 bases unmatched. The germline V gene encodes CDR1 SGDLS and CDR2 YYNGEE. The CDR3 loop is CASSATSGYTDTQYF. CDR3 coding DNA: TGTGCCAGCAGCGCGACTAGCGGGTACACAGATACGCAGTATTTT.

The chain links TRBV12-3 or TRBV12-4 to TRBJ2-3; a weak D match, TRBD1 (5 bases). V was cut by 3 bases and J by 2 bases, with 9 bases left in between. This CDR3 is built from 14 residues. Here the CDR3 DNA reads TGTGCCAGCAGTTTTGTCGGACACACAGATACGCAGTATTTT. Its protein product is CASSFVGHTDTQYF.

CDR3 nucleotide sequence: TGCAGTGCTAGAACGGGGGTGGGTGAGCAGTACTTC. Its protein product is CSARTGVGEQYF. The V gene is TRBV20-1, the J gene TRBJ2-7; perhaps TRBD2 as D (6 bases). This CDR3 comprises 12 residues. From germline, CDR1 is DFQATT and CDR2 SNEGSKA (reference sequence). V was pared by 2 bases and J by 7 bases, with 12 bases between.

There are many counts of this clonotype. This chain links TRBV29-1 with TRBJ1-1; no clear D. The V gene's germline CDR1 is SQVTM and CDR2 ANQGSEA. The V end lost 3 bases, the J end lost 4 bases, and 6 bases lay between the germline ends. CDR3 length equals 11 residues. The DNA of the CDR3 is TGCAGCGTTGAGAAGGGCACTGAAGCTTTCTTT. Its translation: CSVEKGTEAFF.

The table lists this clonotype with many counts. The chain is built from TRBV6-5 and TRBJ1-1; D is undetermined. Germline CDR1 and CDR2: MNHEY and SVGAGI. The V end lost 2 bases, the J end lost 1 base, and 5 bases lay between the germline ends. This CDR3 is 13 amino acids long. This chain's CDR3 is CASSYGWNTEAFF. The DNA of the CDR3 is TGTGCCAGCAGTTACGGGTGGAACACTGAAGCTTTCTTT.

This clonotype has a count of ten or more. This chain joins TRBV7-9 and TRBJ1-4; 10 bases map to TRBD1. V was pared by 5 bases and J by 7 bases, with 7 bases of the junction left unmatched. The CDR3 has 15 residues. The germline gives CDR1 SEHNR, CDR2 FQNEAQ (reference sequence). CDR3 sequence: CASSQPGQGIEKLFF. The CDR3 nucleotides are TGTGCCAGCAGCCAACCGGGACAGGGGATTGAAAAACTGTTTTTT.

The chain uses TRBV5-5 and TRBJ2-5; D gene unclear. The ends were cut back, 1 base at V and 5 bases at J, with 18 bases in the middle. The CDR3 sequence is 16 residues long. Germline V gene sequence: CDR1 SGHKS, CDR2 YYEKEE (reference sequence). CDR3 protein: CASSLTQVPERETQYF. As DNA, the CDR3 is TGTGCCAGCAGCTTGACTCAGGTCCCGGAGAGGGAGACCCAGTACTTC.

This clonotype was counted a few times. CDR3 in DNA: TGTGCCACCAGCACTCTTCTAGCGGGAGGGGACACCGGGGAGCTGTTTTTT. Translating it yields CATSTLLAGGDTGELFF. The chain employs TRBV15 and TRBJ2-2; TRBD2 matches 12 bases. The J segment lost 3 bases and the V segment lost 4 bases, leaving 6 bases of the junction unmatched. This CDR3 is 17 amino acids long. Germline-derived CDR1 and CDR2 are LNHNV and YYDKDF (reference sequence).

The chain combines TRBV29-1 with TRBJ2-7, with TRBD2 matching 16 bases. J gave up 2 bases and V 0 bases, and 4 bases lay outside the gene matches. The CDR3 spans 17 residues. Germline values: CDR1 SQVTM, CDR2 ANQGSEA. For the CDR3, the DNA is TGCAGCGTTGAAGAAATGGGACTAGCGGGAGGGCCCTACGAGCAGTACTTC. Translating gives CSVEEMGLAGGPYEQYF.